This TCR beta chain was observed in a study of CD8 T cells in ankylosing spondylitis. Study-level results: Reactive arthritis synovial fluid and blood previously showed some of these motif variants. Disease-associated clones were reportedly significantly overrepresented in matched ankylosing spondylitis synovial fluid. Disease-associated clones were CD8+ and fairly uncommon in peripheral blood. Characteristic of ankylosing spondylitis blood, it appeared, was a TCR beta motif comprising eight highly homologous variants.

In the case of this clonotype: Its antigen is as yet unknown.

The authors made TCR beta libraries by quantitative 5'-RACE with molecular barcodes. TCRdb reprocessed the 5' RACE reads via MiXCR and lists one record per CDR3 protein. The table lists about 330,000 distinct CDR3 sequences, 7.5% to 9% of them singletons. This CDR3 is built from 16 residues. V was cut by 8 bases and J by 0 bases, with 19 bases left in between. Germline assignment: CDR1 MNHEY and CDR2 SVGEGT. Material: blood, either unsorted or a sorted T cell fraction (not recorded which). This rearrangement joins TRBV6-2 or TRBV6-3 to TRBJ1-1; D ambiguous. This clonotype was obtained from a male donor with ankylosing spondylitis. CDR3 coding DNA: TGTGCCAGCGGGAGACGGGCCTTACTTATGAACACTGAAGCTTTCTTT. Its protein is CASGRRALLMNTEAFF.